This T cell receptor (beta chain) is from a study of identical twins. TCRdb ran MiXCR on the 5' RACE reads and lists one entry per CDR3 protein. The sample has around 1.7 million distinct CDR3 sequences, about 30% seen once; the top ten hold approximately 0.29%. CDR1 is DFQATT, CDR2 SNEGSKA, per germline (reference sequence). The V gene lost 4 bases and the J gene lost 4 bases, with 13 bases spanning the gap. The CDR3 spans 14 residues. The sample was cord blood. The clonotype was recovered from a newborn girl in good health. The genes are TRBV20-1 and TRBJ2-2; unclear D gene. CDR3 protein: CSANGIPITGELFF. CDR3 sequence (DNA): TGCAGTGCTAACGGTATTCCGATCACCGGGGAGCTGTTTTTT.